The 14 T cell receptor beta chains presented below share a single source sample, sequenced in a study of shared clonotypes between healthy human individuals. This table comes from immunoSEQ multiplex PCR, and its TCRdb copy is limited to in-frame clones, with some not included. This table has 75,000 to 100,000 clones, less than 60% appearing once. Material for sequencing was PBMCs. These receptors all stem from a woman in her thirties or forties in good health. Some clones in this sample may be carry-over from other donors' samples.

This clone was picked up many times. The chain carries TRBV29-1 and TRBJ2-6; D is undetermined. Germline CDR1 and CDR2: SQVTM and ANQGSEA. The ends were cut back, 5 bases at V and 1 base at J, with 6 bases in the middle. The CDR3 spans 13 residues. The DNA of the CDR3 is TGCAGCGTTTTGGGGTCTGGGGCCAACGTCCTGACTTTC. This gives the protein CSVLGSGANVLTF.

Comments on this clone: With a far larger clone one base away, a read error is the likely cause. The rearrangement uses TRBV7-9 and TRBJ2-5; 8 nucleotides agree with TRBD1. V shed 1 base, J shed 6 bases, and the junction held 4 bases outside the gene matches. CDR3 length: 14 amino acids. Germline CDR1 reads SEHNR; CDR2 reads FQNEAQ (reference sequence). The CDR3 loop reads CASSLGGQGQTQYF. In nucleotides, the CDR3 is TGTGCCAGCAGCTTAGGAGGACAGGGACAGACCCAGTACTTC.

This clone was observed once. CDR3 amino acids: CASSAGTVLYGYTF. Written as DNA, the CDR3 is TGTGCCAGCAGCGCCGGGACAGTCCTCTATGGCTACACCTTC. J is TRBJ1-2 and V is TRBV6-6, with 7 bases fitting TRBD1. The CDR3 sequence is 14 residues long. V trimming: 6 bases; J trimming: 4 bases; junction bases outside the gene matches: 8. Germline-derived CDR1 and CDR2 are MNHNY and SVGAGI (reference sequence).

Comment on this clone: A read error is likely here: a far larger clone is one base away. The V gene is TRBV27, the J gene TRBJ2-1; D remains unclear. In germline, CDR1 is MNHEY, CDR2 SMNVEV (reference sequence). V was clipped by 3 bases and J by 7 bases, with 4 bases between them. The CDR3 length is 11 residues. CDR3 region: CASSLGNEQFF. CDR3 in DNA: TGTGCCAGCAGTTTGGGGAATGAGCAGTTCTTC.

CDR3 amino acids: CASRGTGLVSPLHF. The CDR3 DNA is TGTGCCAGCAGAGGAACAGGGCTGGTTTCACCCCTCCACTTT. The rearrangement links TRBV25-1 to TRBJ1-6; weak D call: TRBD1 (6 bases). Germline CDR1 is MGHDK and CDR2 is SYGVNS. This CDR3 contains 14 residues. Between the trimmed V and J ends, which lost 6 bases and 9 bases, there was a span of 15 bases.

This clone was recorded many times. The rearrangement links TRBV30 to TRBJ2-7; D possibly corresponds to TRBD2 (6 bases). V lost 3 bases to trimming and J lost 3 bases, with 12 bases between them. Germline-derived CDR1 and CDR2 are GTSNPN and SVGIG (reference sequence). The CDR3 sequence is 13 residues long. The CDR3 sequence: CAWRGGAGYEQYF. The CDR3 region has the DNA TGTGCCTGGAGGGGGGGAGCCGGCTACGAGCAGTACTTC.

This clone appeared once. V usage is TRBV7-9 and J usage is TRBJ2-2; D is undetermined. Germline CDR1 is SEHNR and CDR2 is FQNEAQ (reference sequence). The germline V and J ends were trimmed by 4 bases and 2 bases, with 5 bases remaining between them. The CDR3 sequence is 13 residues long. The CDR3: CASSSTNTGELFF. DNA of the CDR3: TGTGCCAGCAGCTCGACAAACACCGGGGAGCTGTTTTTT.

Comments on this clone: The junction and the germline gene differ at one end; a read error may be behind it. The rearrangement links TRBV7-2 to TRBJ1-1, with D perhaps TRBD1 (5 bases). This CDR3 is 14 amino acids long. CDR1 and CDR2 from the germline V gene are SGHTA and FQGNSA. The CDR3 sequence: CASSQVGGETEAFF. The CDR3 DNA sequence: TGCGCCAGCAGCCAAGTTGGGGGAGAGACTGAAGCTTTCTTT.

This clone was seen more than once but under ten times. The chain links TRBV7-9 to TRBJ2-3, with D unclear. V shed 3 bases and J shed 2 bases, with 9 bases lying between them. Germline-derived CDR1 and CDR2 are SEHNR and FQNEAQ (reference sequence). CDR3 length equals 14 residues. The CDR3 is CASSFSAYTDTQYF. CDR3 nucleotide sequence: TGTGCCAGCAGCTTCTCCGCGTACACAGATACGCAGTATTTT.

CDR3 coding DNA: TGTGCCAGCAGCTTTACGGGAGGGCCTGGGTACGAGCAGTACTTC. Protein: CASSFTGGPGYEQYF. This chain joins TRBV5-6 and TRBJ2-5, with 8 bases aligning to TRBD2. The end of the DNA aligns better with TRBJ2-7, so the J call may be wrong. Germline V gives CDR1 SGHDT, CDR2 YYEEEE. CDR3 length: 15 residues.

V usage is TRBV5-1 and J usage is TRBJ1-3, with D unclear. The CDR3 length is 15 residues. CDR1 and CDR2 (germline): SGHRS, YFSETQ. Trimming stripped 2 bases from V and 0 bases from J, with 9 bases between. The CDR3 here is CASSLTTSSGNTIYF. DNA of the CDR3: TGCGCCAGCAGCTTAACGACAAGCTCTGGAAACACCATATATTTT.

The chain links TRBV14 to TRBJ2-7; D possibly corresponds to TRBD2 (7 bases). In germline, CDR1 is SGHDN, CDR2 FVKESK. The CDR3 is 15 residues long. V was cut by 0 bases and J by 3 bases, with 12 bases left in between. CDR3 DNA: TGTGCCAGCAGCCAAGATCTAAGGGGGGGCTACGAGCAGTACTTC. Translating gives CASSQDLRGGYEQYF.

This sequence joins TRBV19 and TRBJ1-6; D call uncertain. The germline gives CDR1 LNHDA, CDR2 SQIVND (reference sequence). Trimming removed 4 bases from V and 13 bases from J, with 17 bases in between. This CDR3 is built from 14 residues. CDR3 in DNA: TGTGCCAGTAGTACCGACCGGGATTTACTGCCCCTCCACTTT. Protein sequence: CASSTDRDLLPLHF.

A word on this clone: One base away lies a much larger clone, so this may be a sequencing read error. Within the sample, other DNA sequences also encode this same CDR3. The chain links TRBV29-1 to TRBJ2-3; 7 bases align to TRBD2. The CDR3 consists of 13 residues. The V gene's germline CDR1 is SQVTM and CDR2 ANQGSEA. This CDR3 reads CSAESGVTDTQYF. The CDR3 region has the DNA TGCAGCGCCGAAAGCGGGGTAACAGATACGCAGTATTTC.